These 14 T cell receptor beta chains were all obtained from the same sample, sequenced in a study of OX40 agonist ivuxolimab in advanced cancers. Repertoires were generated with immunoSEQ multiplex PCR, while TCRdb's copy carries only in-frame clones and drops some. The sample includes about 79,000 clones, around 80% of them seen just once. The sequencing used CD4+ or CD8+ T cells sorted from blood, collected in a trial of the OX40 agonist ivuxolimab. These receptors originate from an adult with an advanced solid tumor such as melanoma, head and neck, liver or kidney cancer.

In this sample, this clone turned up a few times. The genes are TRBV9 and TRBJ1-3; D not certain. This CDR3 contains 12 residues. Deletions cut 4 bases from V and 3 bases from J, with 5 bases between. Germline V gene sequence: CDR1 SGDLS, CDR2 YYNGEE. For the CDR3, the DNA is TGTGCCAGCAGCATAGATGGAAACACCATATATTTT. Amino acids: CASSIDGNTIYF.

The chain carries TRBV28 and TRBJ1-2; D not certain. V lost 2 bases to trimming and J lost 4 bases, with 11 bases between them. Per the germline V gene, CDR1 is MDHEN and CDR2 is SYDVKM. The CDR3 contains 14 residues. CDR3 residues: CASSLRVVGYGYTF. As DNA, the CDR3 is TGTGCCAGCAGTTTAAGGGTAGTAGGCTATGGCTACACCTTC.

This chain joins TRBV5-1 and TRBJ2-3; the D call may be TRBD1 or TRBD2 (5 bases each). The CDR3 is made up of 15 amino acids. The ends were cut back, 7 bases at V and 1 base at J, with 16 bases in the middle. The V gene's germline CDR1 is SGHRS and CDR2 YFSETQ. The CDR3, as DNA: TGCGCCAGCGACGTTGGGGGATCGGGCACAGATACGCAGTATTTT. Translation: CASDVGGSGTDTQYF.

This chain uses TRBV15 with TRBJ2-7; D is possibly TRBD2 (6 bases). The germline CDR1 and CDR2 sequences are LNHNV and YYDKDF (reference sequence). The germline V and J ends were trimmed by 1 base and 5 bases, with 12 bases remaining between them. There are 14 residues in the CDR3. The CDR3 reads CATSRGDFADEQYF. Written as DNA, the CDR3 is TGTGCCACCAGCAGAGGGGACTTTGCAGACGAGCAGTACTTC.

This clone appeared a single time. The chain has TRBV5-1 and TRBJ1-5, with D possibly being TRBD1 (5 bases). This CDR3 spans 16 amino acids. V lost 0 bases and J lost 0, with 10 bases in between. Looked up from germline, CDR1 is SGHRS and CDR2 is YFSETQ. Here the CDR3 DNA reads TGCGCCAGCAGCTTGGATGGGGCTTATAGCAATCAGCCCCAGCATTTT. Its protein is CASSLDGAYSNQPQHF.

The chain carries TRBV6-6 and TRBJ1-1; D not resolved. The CDR3 extends over 14 amino acids. Germline assignment: CDR1 MNHNY and CDR2 SVGAGI (reference sequence). The ends were cut back, 0 bases at V and 8 bases at J, with 13 bases in the middle. CDR3 nucleotide sequence: TGTGCCAGCAGTTACTCCAAAAGTTGGCTGGAAGCTTTCTTT. Residues: CASSYSKSWLEAFF.

The genes are TRBV28 and TRBJ1-4; D not certain. V dropped 8 bases and J dropped 5 bases, with 9 bases sitting between them. Germline V gene data show CDR1 as MDHEN and CDR2 as SYDVKM. The CDR3 is made up of 12 amino acids. This chain's CDR3 is CASSRANEKLFF. The CDR3 DNA sequence: TGTGCCAGCTCCCGGGCCAATGAAAAACTGTTTTTT.

The rearrangement uses TRBV25-1 and TRBJ2-1, with 9 bases fitting TRBD2. This CDR3 is built from 14 residues. Germline V gene lookup returns CDR1 MGHDK and CDR2 SYGVNS. Unmatched junction bases numbered 7, after V lost 4 bases and J lost 9 bases. The CDR3 DNA reads as TGTGCCAGCAGTGCTAGCGGGAAGGTCGGTGAGCAGTTCTTC. Translation gives CASSASGKVGEQFF.

CDR3 amino acids: CASNLGGLALETQYF. DNA for the CDR3: TGTGCCAGCAACCTAGGGGGACTAGCGTTGGAGACCCAGTACTTC. The chain is built from TRBV11-2 and TRBJ2-5, with 10 bases lining up with TRBD2. The CDR3 is made up of 15 amino acids. CDR1 SGHAT and CDR2 FQNNGV come from the germline V gene. The ends lost 7 bases at V and 5 bases at J; junction bases unmatched: 10.

The chain employs TRBV19 and TRBJ1-2, with 7 bases aligning to TRBD1. The J segment lost 3 bases and the V segment lost 5 bases, leaving 6 bases of the junction unmatched. The CDR3 is 14 residues long. Germline V gives CDR1 LNHDA, CDR2 SQIVND (reference sequence). This CDR3 is CASSPRTGYYGYTF. The CDR3 DNA follows: TGTGCCAGTAGTCCAAGGACAGGATACTATGGCTACACCTTC.

This chain connects TRBV7-2 to TRBJ2-2; D call uncertain. Germline values: CDR1 SGHTA, CDR2 FQGNSA. The CDR3 consists of 12 residues. The V gene lost 2 bases and the J gene lost 6 bases, with 4 bases spanning the gap. Written as DNA, the CDR3 is TGTGCCAGCAGCTTACCCCCCGGGGAGCTGTTTTTT. Protein sequence: CASSLPPGELFF.

The rearrangement uses TRBV27 and TRBJ2-7, with 7 bases identical to TRBD1. CDR3 length equals 15 residues. Trimming took 2 bases from V and 3 from J; bases not matched to a gene: 7. The germline V gene has CDR1 MNHEY and CDR2 SMNVEV (reference sequence). The CDR3 DNA sequence: TGTGCCAGCAGTTTAGACAGGGTGGGTTGCTACGAGCAGTACTTC. It encodes CASSLDRVGCYEQYF.

The genes are TRBV27 and TRBJ2-7; 12 bases fit TRBD1. The germline CDR1 and CDR2 sequences are MNHEY and SMNVEV (reference sequence). Losses at the gene ends were 6 bases for V and 7 bases for J; bases not matched to a gene: 7. This CDR3 has 14 amino acids. The CDR3 sequence is CASSQGQGAWEQYF. CDR3 DNA: TGTGCCAGCAGCCAGGGACAGGGGGCATGGGAGCAGTACTTC.

This clone came up a few times. The gene calls are TRBV7-9 and TRBJ1-2; D uncertain. The V and J ends lost 1 base and 7 bases respectively, with 16 bases between them. Germline loops: CDR1 SEHNR, CDR2 FQNEAQ (reference sequence). The CDR3 contains 15 residues. The CDR3 DNA follows: TGTGCCAGCAGCTTAGAGGGTCCCGAGGGCCGTGGCTACACCTTC. Encoded protein: CASSLEGPEGRGYTF.